This record covers a single TCR beta chain. Its antigen is not known. The record originates from a study of CD8+ T cells in alopecia areata. Study-wide background: Patients took tofacitinib for 6 to 18 months, followed by 6 drug-free months.

Lesional scalp punch biopsies and peripheral blood were collected from alopecia areata patients. Sorted populations comprised CD4+ and CD8+ T cells obtained from PBMCs. In each case, RNA was isolated and then reverse transcribed into cDNA as the sequencing template. Only in-frame clones appear in the TCRdb table, and some are missing; sequencing was by immunoSEQ multiplex PCR. In the table there are over 100,000 clones, about 47% of which are singletons. The study, taken as a whole, reports: Scalp samples also yield sequences from resident alphabeta T cells of normal skin.

The sequence came from a human donor with alopecia areata. The sequencing used CD8+ T cells sorted from blood, collected at week 0.

This CDR3 is CASSKAGTGEETQYF. As DNA, the CDR3 is TGTGCCAGCAGCAAAGCCGGGACAGGGGAAGAGACCCAGTACTTC. This chain uses TRBV21-1 with TRBJ2-5; the table's D call of TRBD1 was not tested on the DNA. TRBV21-1 is flagged as a pseudogene. The length of the CDR3 is 15 residues.